A selection of T cell receptor beta chains follows, all from one sample in a study of chemoradiotherapy in HPV16-positive cancers. The protocol was immunoSEQ multiplex PCR, while the TCRdb copy is restricted to in-frame clones and leaves out a portion. The sample yields some 5,600 clones, over 65% seen once. Sampling was carried out from a patient who underwent chemoradiotherapy. The source is a human donor with HPV-associated anogenital cancer. Each CDR3 is given with its conserved first and last residue.

j_call: TRBJ2-1; v_call: TRBV28; cdr3_aa: CASSPPEEAHEQFF
j_call: TRBJ1-3; v_call: TRBV6-5; cdr3_aa: CASSRGASGNTIYF
j_call: TRBJ2-5; v_call: TRBV28; cdr3_aa: CASNPSERSETQYF
j_call: TRBJ1-2; v_call: TRBV6-5; cdr3_aa: CASSYRGGKGYTF
j_call: TRBJ1-5; v_call: TRBV5-6; cdr3_aa: CASSWGQGVQPQHF
j_call: TRBJ2-2; v_call: TRBV7-2; cdr3_aa: CASSPNLNTGELFF
j_call: TRBJ2-3; v_call: TRBV4-3; cdr3_aa: CASSPGLAGGPDTQYF
j_call: TRBJ1-3; v_call: TRBV19; cdr3_aa: CASTWVSGNTIYF
j_call: TRBJ2-7; v_call: TRBV10-1; cdr3_aa: CASSGELSTKERRFYEQYF
j_call: TRBJ1-1; v_call: TRBV7-9; cdr3_aa: CASSPGSGDEAFF
j_call: TRBJ2-7; v_call: TRBV6-1; cdr3_aa: CASSGAVGDSYEQYF
j_call: TRBJ2-2; v_call: TRBV29-1; cdr3_aa: CSVRTGSNTGELFF
j_call: TRBJ1-2; v_call: TRBV28; cdr3_aa: CASRSTGVIYGYTF
j_call: TRBJ2-6; v_call: TRBV5-1; cdr3_aa: CASSPDSFSGANVLTF
j_call: TRBJ1-3; v_call: TRBV28; cdr3_aa: CASSLVSPGPTKKGGNTIYF
j_call: TRBJ2-1; v_call: TRBV15; cdr3_aa: CATSDRTSASNEQFF
j_call: TRBJ2-7; v_call: TRBV7-8; cdr3_aa: CASSRQAPSGRASYEQYF
j_call: TRBJ2-7; v_call: TRBV5-1; cdr3_aa: CASSPMPGGSYEQYF
j_call: TRBJ1-5; v_call: TRBV19; cdr3_aa: CASSPRSVRNQPQHF
j_call: TRBJ1-3; v_call: TRBV30; cdr3_aa: CAWSWMGNTIYF
j_call: TRBJ1-5; v_call: TRBV28; cdr3_aa: CASRPSTGYNQPQHF
j_call: TRBJ2-2; v_call: TRBV29-1; cdr3_aa: CSVENRGLYLGTGELFF
j_call: TRBJ2-1; v_call: TRBV6-1; cdr3_aa: CASSEGTSYEQFF
j_call: TRBJ2-1; v_call: TRBV4-1; cdr3_aa: CASSHHGTSRDEQFF
j_call: TRBJ2-5; v_call: TRBV21-1; cdr3_aa: CASSKGTGKGETQYF
j_call: TRBJ2-5; v_call: TRBV5-1; cdr3_aa: CASSLGTSGRPDQETQYF
j_call: TRBJ2-2; v_call: TRBV5-4; cdr3_aa: CASSPRDLPGELFF
j_call: TRBJ1-1; v_call: TRBV10-3; cdr3_aa: CAISESRGQGDTATEAFF
j_call: TRBJ1-5; v_call: TRBV7-9; cdr3_aa: CASGTGNNQPQHF
j_call: TRBJ2-1; v_call: TRBV19; cdr3_aa: CASSNAALAPYNEQFF
j_call: TRBJ2-7; v_call: TRBV21-1; cdr3_aa: CASDGRGYEQYF
j_call: TRBJ2-7; v_call: TRBV5-4; cdr3_aa: CASSLRGGGYEQYF
j_call: TRBJ1-1; v_call: TRBV7-3; cdr3_aa: CASTDGLSEAFF
j_call: TRBJ2-7; v_call: TRBV5-6; cdr3_aa: CASSSPSAGLVYEQYF
j_call: TRBJ1-1; v_call: TRBV6-5; cdr3_aa: CASSYNENTEAFF
j_call: TRBJ1-1; v_call: TRBV7-6; cdr3_aa: CASSPRWEGTEAFF
j_call: TRBJ2-2; v_call: TRBV28; cdr3_aa: CASSSRGTGELFF
j_call: TRBJ1-2; v_call: TRBV7-9; cdr3_aa: CASSLRGSTNYGYTF
j_call: TRBJ2-7; v_call: TRBV10-1; cdr3_aa: CASSGTGPTYEQYF
j_call: TRBJ1-3; v_call: TRBV4-1; cdr3_aa: CASSQEATSGNTIYF
j_call: TRBJ1-2; v_call: TRBV7-9; cdr3_aa: CASGPWTGGRINYGYTF
j_call: TRBJ2-2; v_call: TRBV10-2; cdr3_aa: CASRVVPGGYGGELFF
j_call: TRBJ2-7; v_call: TRBV28; cdr3_aa: CASSRLGAPRPYEQYF
j_call: TRBJ1-1; v_call: TRBV28; cdr3_aa: CASRQAVAPEAFF
j_call: TRBJ2-7; v_call: TRBV23-1; cdr3_aa: CASSHPGVSYYEQYF
j_call: TRBJ1-5; v_call: TRBV7-6; cdr3_aa: CASSFRLGDQPQHF
j_call: TRBJ2-7; v_call: TRBV4-1; cdr3_aa: CASSQVASGLYEQYF
j_call: TRBJ1-5; v_call: TRBV19; cdr3_aa: CASSMGPARRRGQPQHF
j_call: TRBJ2-7; v_call: TRBV11-3; cdr3_aa: CASSLVPSGEQYF
j_call: TRBJ2-5; v_call: TRBV7-9; cdr3_aa: CASRMGGSQETQYF
j_call: TRBJ1-4; v_call: TRBV5-1; cdr3_aa: CASSPDVNEKLFF
j_call: TRBJ2-3; v_call: TRBV10-1; cdr3_aa: CASSPGTLLADTQYF
j_call: TRBJ2-7; v_call: TRBV4-3; cdr3_aa: CASSQGPGLAGNYEQYF
j_call: TRBJ1-2; v_call: TRBV4-3; cdr3_aa: CASSQDPGGRDGYTF
j_call: TRBJ2-1; v_call: TRBV4-1; cdr3_aa: CASSQGRLATYNEQFF
j_call: TRBJ1-4; v_call: TRBV2; cdr3_aa: CASSEEGAPNEKLFF